These 11 T cell receptor beta chains share one sample of origin, sequenced in a study of monozygotic twins with inflammatory bowel disease. Using the 5' RACE reads, TCRdb records one entry per CDR3 protein without DNA. This sample contains some 400,000 distinct CDR3 sequences. Input material: blood. Receptors were obtained from a human donor with ulcerative colitis or Crohn's disease, or a healthy co-twin of an affected twin (not recorded which).

This chain uses TRBV5-1 with TRBJ2-1; without DNA, the TCRdb call of TRBD1 cannot be checked. The germline V gene encodes CDR1 SGHRS and CDR2 YFSETQ. The CDR3 extends over 12 amino acids. The CDR3 loop is CASTRQGNEQFF.

The chain carries TRBV6-1 and TRBJ2-7; TCRdb selects TRBD1, and the lack of DNA leaves this call unchecked. Germline V lookup: CDR1 MNHNS, CDR2 SASEGT. This CDR3 is 14 amino acids long. The CDR3 sequence: CASSPHRGTYEQYF.

The gene calls are TRBV11-3 and TRBJ2-1; the D call of TRBD2 rests on TCRdb alone, since no DNA is present to check it. The CDR3 runs 15 residues. Germline CDR1 and CDR2: SGHNT and YENEEA. Here the CDR3 reads CASSWGGRAVDEQFF.

The chain recombines TRBV20-1 with TRBJ2-3. Germline assignment: CDR1 DFQATT and CDR2 SNEGSKA (reference sequence). This CDR3 is built from 14 residues. The CDR3 is CSARDQPYPDTQYF.

The chain recombines TRBV5-1 with TRBJ1-2; the TCRdb call, TRBD1, lacks DNA for checking. Germline-derived CDR1 and CDR2 are SGHRS and YFSETQ. The CDR3 has 14 residues. CDR3 protein: CASSLLQGNYGYTF.

The rearrangement uses TRBV5-1 and TRBJ1-1. The germline CDR1 and CDR2 sequences are SGHRS and YFSETQ. The CDR3 spans 13 residues. The chain's CDR3 is CASSSVDTTEAFF.

The chain joins TRBV20-1 to TRBJ1-4; TCRdb designates TRBD1, a call that cannot be tested without DNA. Germline CDR1 reads DFQATT; CDR2 reads SNEGSKA (reference sequence). The CDR3 extends over 13 amino acids. The chain's CDR3 is CSASRQGAPKLFF.

The V and J genes are TRBV7-2 and TRBJ2-2. The CDR3 length is 16 residues. Germline V gives CDR1 SGHTA, CDR2 FQGNSA. CDR3 residues: CASSWDTSSNTGELFF.

This chain uses TRBV19 with TRBJ2-7; TCRdb lists TRBD1, though no DNA is available to test this call. The CDR3 is 15 amino acids. The V gene's germline CDR1 is LNHDA and CDR2 SQIVND (reference sequence). The CDR3 here is CASSIAWTGTYEQYF.

The chain has TRBV12-3 or TRBV12-4 and TRBJ1-5; the D call of TRBD1 rests on TCRdb alone, since no DNA is present to check it. This CDR3 spans 16 amino acids. The chain's CDR3 is CASSPNTGSPDQPQHF.

The rearrangement joins TRBV5-5 to TRBJ2-1. CDR3 length equals 13 residues. Germline CDR1 is SGHKS and CDR2 is YYEKEE (reference sequence). This CDR3 is CASSLSEYNEQFF.